This T cell receptor (beta chain) was sequenced in a study of regulatory T cells in long-lasting Graves disease. This clonotype was found a few times. The antigen remains undetermined. General study results and limits: Persistent Graves' patients showed less TCR diversity than newly diagnosed patients showed.

Stated time point: persistent/refractory GD, antithyroid drugs over 5 years with positive TRAb. PBMC RNA was the source of the TCR library. The TCR beta library used iRepertoire HTBI primers with Arm-PCR amplification of CDR3. TCRdb re-derived calls from the multiplex PCR reads in MiXCR, one entry per CDR3 protein. The top ten hold over 7.5% of the sample, which has roughly 450,000 distinct CDR3 sequences, about 20% seen once. This TCR was recovered from a female donor with Graves disease. The input for sequencing was peripheral blood mononuclear cells (PBMCs), taken when the disease was refractory, from a patient treated with antithyroid drugs.

As DNA, the CDR3 is TGTGCCACCAGCAGAGATGGGACAGAAGCTTTCTTT. Its protein product is CATSRDGTEAFF. V is TRBV15 and J is TRBJ1-1, with D maybe TRBD1 (6 bases). The CDR3 sequence is 12 residues long. The V end lost 0 bases, the J end lost 8 bases, and 7 bases lay between the germline ends. CDR1 and CDR2 (germline): LNHNV, YYDKDF (reference sequence).